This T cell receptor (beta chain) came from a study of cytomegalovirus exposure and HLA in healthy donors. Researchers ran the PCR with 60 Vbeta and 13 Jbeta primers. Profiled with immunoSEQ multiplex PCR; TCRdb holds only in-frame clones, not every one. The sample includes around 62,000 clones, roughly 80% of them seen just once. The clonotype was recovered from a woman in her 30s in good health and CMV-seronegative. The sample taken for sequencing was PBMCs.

DNA of the CDR3: TGTGCCAGCAGGGTCGCAGGTTTAAATCAGCCCCAGCATTTT. It encodes CASRVAGLNQPQHF. V and J are TRBV27 and TRBJ1-5, with D hard to call. The germline V and J ends were trimmed by 6 bases and 4 bases, with 13 bases remaining between them. Germline V gene data show CDR1 as MNHEY and CDR2 as SMNVEV (reference sequence). The CDR3 has 14 residues.